This T cell receptor (beta chain) was captured by sequencing in a study of blood T cell repertoires in COVID-19 (dated by TCRdb to 2020 to 2021). Turning to the overall study: The collaborator samples originated in the United States, Italy and Spain and spanned the acute and convalescent phases of COVID-19. HLA class I and class II types, where available, came from metadata supplied by the sample provider rather than from assay-based typing. Sample metadata almost always included a de-identified subject ID, COVID-19 status, age in years and sex. Subjects who had been exposed to COVID-19, were actively infected with it, or had recovered from it provided the deeply sampled blood TCRbeta repertoires that made up the dataset. The repertoires were released in a freely available public database meant as a resource for research on the immune response to SARS-CoV-2. The material from the prospective study consisted of cDNA or gDNA derived from T cells, B-cell-depleted T cells, or PBMCs. Samples were obtained from the ongoing ImmuneRACE study (first 160 participants) and from over 1,000 subjects provided by 6 global collaborators.

The full study reports these points: Clinical and demographic metadata were provided uncurated, with the amount varying by source and participant.

The germline V gene supplies CDR1 MNHEY and CDR2 SVGAGI. The V and J ends are trimmed by 7 bases and 0 bases, leaving 14 bases between them. The CDR3 starts with the cysteine, ends with the phenylalanine, and has 15 residues. Only the CDR3 part of the read is kept: 45 bases, read in frame from the first base. TCRbeta CDR3 regions were amplified from genomic DNA by means of the immunoSEQ Assay, a bias-controlled multiplex PCR. As for the authors' bioinformatics: Nucleated cell counts per sample were estimated from amplification of reference gene primers within the assay. To quantify the absolute abundance of each unique TCRbeta CDR3 rearrangement, sequence reads were collapsed and filtered. Productive Simpson clonality was computed per sample as the square root of Simpson's diversity index over productive rearrangements. Imported from immuneACCESS, the table was reduced by TCRdb to in-frame sequences with V and J called. These copies leave out some clones; in studies compared against another copy, an unresolved V gene accounts for under half, and the cause of the remainder is not known. V and J calls and clone size are as listed in that table; D and trimming were resolved from the DNA. Counted in this sample were 210,000 or so clones; over 75% of them appeared once. The ten biggest clones cover about 7% of the sample.

In the case of this clone: What this receptor recognizes is not known. No quality values exist for individual bases; no much larger clone is one base distant.

In the prospective study, participants were roughly 18 to 100 years old, resided in 25 or so geographic areas of the United States, and were enrolled through a virtual design. To assign participants to cohorts, the prospective study relied on clinical history that participants themselves reported in a screening survey and a study questionnaire. Mobile phlebotomists in the prospective study collected whole blood, serum and a nasopharyngeal or oropharyngeal swab from every participant. Additional blood draws and questionnaires over an approximately two-month period could optionally be provided by prospective study participants. Before DNA extraction, prospective study blood samples were shipped either frozen or at room temperature.

The sample was PBMCs or T cells enriched from blood (not recorded which). Here the chain combines TRBV6-5 and TRBJ2-3, with a weak D call of TRBD2 (6 bases match). This TCR derives from a woman in her thirties or forties with acute COVID-19. The encoded CDR3 is CASIHNSGSTDTQYF. The nucleotide sequence is TGTGCCAGCATCCACAATAGCGGTAGCACAGATACGCAGTATTTT.